The next 30 T cell receptor beta chains were all read from a single sample in a study of T cell responses to AZD1222 COVID-19 vaccine. Method: immunoSEQ multiplex PCR; TCRdb's copy keeps in-frame clones and lacks some. The repertoire includes under 200,000 clones, about nine tenths of them detected once, and around 1.5% sits in the top ten. This sample comprised peripheral blood, obtained on day 0 of AZD1222 vaccination. Receptors originate from an adult in good health.

The CDR3 nucleotides read TGTGCCAGCAGCTTAGCGAGCGGACAGGGGGCCCCCCAGTACTTC. Its protein is CASSLASGQGAPQYF. The chain carries TRBV7-9 and TRBJ2-7; 11 bases agree with TRBD1. V was clipped by 0 bases and J by 10 bases; unmatched bases: 8. Germline loops: CDR1 SEHNR, CDR2 FQNEAQ (reference sequence). The CDR3 covers 15 residues.

The rearrangement links TRBV3-1 (or the pseudogene TRBV3-2) to TRBJ2-7; TRBD2 aligns across 7 bases. CDR1 and CDR2 from the germline V gene are LGHDT and YNNKEL (reference sequence). CDR3 length: 15 residues. The V segment lost 4 bases and the J segment 2 bases; nucleotides outside the gene matches: 8. The CDR3 region is CASSLPGLAAYEQYF. As DNA, the CDR3 is TGTGCCAGCAGCCTTCCTGGCCTAGCGGCCTACGAGCAGTACTTC.

This chain links TRBV30 with TRBJ1-2; D might be TRBD1 (6 bases). This CDR3 spans 14 amino acids. The V gene lost 4 bases and the J gene lost 2 bases, with 14 bases spanning the gap. Germline V lookup: CDR1 GTSNPN, CDR2 SVGIG (reference sequence). CDR3 amino acids: CAWIGDMINYGYTF. In DNA, the CDR3 is TGTGCCTGGATCGGGGACATGATCAACTATGGCTACACCTTC.

CDR3 loop: CASSVAVGEQYF. CDR3 DNA sequence: TGTGCCAGCAGCGTAGCGGTGGGCGAGCAGTACTTC. V is TRBV9 and J is TRBJ2-7; D gene ambiguous. The V and J ends lost 0 bases and 6 bases respectively, with 7 bases between them. The CDR3 totals 12 residues. The germline gives CDR1 SGDLS, CDR2 YYNGEE.

The V and J genes are TRBV30 and TRBJ1-4; 9 positions agree with TRBD1. After removal of 0 bases from V and 8 bases from J, the junction contained 4 bases not matched to a gene. The CDR3 loop spans 14 amino acids. The germline V gene encodes CDR1 GTSNPN and CDR2 SVGIG (reference sequence). The CDR3 DNA reads as TGTGCCTGGAGTGTACAGGGGGCTTGGGAAAAACTGTTTTTT. Translated, it gives CAWSVQGAWEKLFF.

The chain uses TRBV10-2 and TRBJ2-7, with D perhaps matching TRBD2 (5 bases). The CDR3 runs to 14 residues. V was trimmed by 5 bases and J by 0 bases, leaving 11 bases between them. Germline CDR1 reads WSHSY; CDR2 reads SAAADI. CDR3 in DNA: TGCGCCAGCAGTCCGGGAATCACCTCCTACGAGCAGTACTTC. It is translated as CASSPGITSYEQYF.

The chain has TRBV27 and TRBJ2-2, with 8 bases matching TRBD2. The germline V gene encodes CDR1 MNHEY and CDR2 SMNVEV (reference sequence). The ends lost 4 bases at V and 0 bases at J; junction bases unmatched: 7. The CDR3 runs 17 residues. CDR3 region: CASSSFSSGSNTGELFF. The DNA for the CDR3 is TGTGCCAGCAGTTCCTTCTCTAGCGGGTCGAACACCGGGGAGCTGTTTTTT.

V and J are TRBV5-1 and TRBJ1-1, with TRBD1 matching 10 bases. CDR3 length: 16 residues. Germline V CDR1 and CDR2: SGHRS, YFSETQ. The junction had 7 bases not matched to a gene; V was cut back by 0 bases and J by 5 bases. CDR3 protein: CASSLVGQGRGTEAFF. CDR3 DNA: TGCGCCAGCAGCTTGGTGGGACAGGGGCGGGGGACTGAAGCTTTCTTT.

This clone was observed a few times. The rearrangement links TRBV2 to TRBJ1-4; maybe TRBD1 (5 bases). V lost 4 bases to trimming and J lost 4 bases, with 10 bases between them. The CDR3 is 14 residues long. Germline V CDR1 and CDR2: SNHLY, FYNNEI. In nucleotides, the CDR3 is TGTGCCAGCAGTGCCTTGGGGCATAATGAAAAACTGTTTTTT. Translating it yields CASSALGHNEKLFF.

As DNA, the CDR3 is TGTGCCAGCACCGAGACATTTAGGGACACCGGGGAGCTGTTTTTT. Protein product: CASTETFRDTGELFF. V and J are TRBV6-5 and TRBJ2-2, with unresolved D. The germline V gene encodes CDR1 MNHEY and CDR2 SVGAGI. The CDR3 has 15 residues. Trimming stripped 7 bases from V and 3 bases from J, with 15 bases between.

The chain combines TRBV2 with TRBJ2-6; either TRBD1 or TRBD2 may supply D (5 bases each). Trimming pared 6 bases from V and 0 bases from J, leaving 12 bases between. Germline lookup yields CDR1 SNHLY and CDR2 FYNNEI. This CDR3 has 16 amino acids. Here the CDR3 DNA reads TGTGCCAGCAGCCGGGACGTAAGCTCTGGGGCCAACGTCCTGACTTTC. It codes for CASSRDVSSGANVLTF.

The rearrangement links TRBV7-6 to TRBJ1-6; D might be TRBD1 (6 bases). The CDR3 runs to 14 residues. Trimming removed 4 bases from V and 6 bases from J, with 10 bases in between. Germline V gene lookup returns CDR1 SGHVS and CDR2 FNYEAQ. CDR3 protein: CASSYRAGNSPLHF. CDR3 DNA sequence: TGTGCCAGCAGCTACAGGGCCGGTAATTCACCCCTCCACTTT. The full variable domain, rest sourced from reference TRBV7-6 and TRBJ1-6, is GAGVSQSPRYKVTKRGQDVALRCDPISGHVSLYWYRQALGQGPEFLTYFNYEAQQDKSGLPNDRFSAERPEGSISTLTIQRTEQRDSAMYRCASSYRAGNSPLHFGNGTRLTVT.

The chain carries TRBV19 and TRBJ2-2; possible D gene TRBD2, 5 bases. The CDR3 extends over 15 amino acids. Per the germline V gene, CDR1 is LNHDA and CDR2 is SQIVND (reference sequence). The V end was cut by 0 bases, the J end by 4 bases, with 9 bases between. CDR3 DNA sequence: TGTGCCAGTAGTATAGATAGCGCCACCACCGGGGAGCTGTTTTTT. Protein sequence: CASSIDSATTGELFF.

V is TRBV14 and J is TRBJ1-1, with D possibly matching TRBD1 (5 bases). The ends were cut back, 3 bases at V and 7 bases at J, with 9 bases in the middle. CDR3 size: 12 residues. Germline CDR1 and CDR2: SGHDN and FVKESK. CDR3 in amino acids: CASSQYRFEAFF. The CDR3, as DNA: TGTGCCAGCAGCCAGTACAGGTTTGAAGCTTTCTTT.

V gene TRBV5-6 combines with J gene TRBJ1-1; possibly TRBD1 for D (5 bases). The CDR3 extends over 16 amino acids. V lost 0 bases, J lost 0 bases, and 12 bases lay in between. Germline V lookup: CDR1 SGHDT, CDR2 YYEEEE. The CDR3 nucleotides read TGTGCCAGCAGCTTGGCAAGGGGCCGGATGAACACTGAAGCTTTCTTT. It codes for CASSLARGRMNTEAFF.

The V call is TRBV4-3, the J call TRBJ1-5; 7 bases fit TRBD1. Trimming took 2 bases from V and 5 from J; bases not matched to a gene: 6. Germline assignment: CDR1 LGHNA and CDR2 YSLEER. The CDR3 covers 15 residues. CDR3 nucleotide sequence: TGCGCCAGCAGCCAATGGCGAGGGGGCGATCAGCCCCAGCATTTT. Its translation: CASSQWRGGDQPQHF.

The J gene is TRBJ1-2, the V gene TRBV3-1 (or the pseudogene TRBV3-2), with 10 bases identical to TRBD1. The CDR3 contains 15 residues. V lost 3 bases to trimming and J lost 4 bases; unmatched junction nucleotides: 5. Germline V lookup: CDR1 LGHDT, CDR2 YNNKEL (reference sequence). CDR3 DNA sequence: TGTGCCAGCAGCCATCCGGGACAGGGGATCTATGGCTACACCTTC. Translation: CASSHPGQGIYGYTF.

V and J are TRBV2 and TRBJ1-1, with D unresolved. The CDR3 covers 11 residues. In germline, CDR1 is SNHLY, CDR2 FYNNEI. Trimming took off 6 bases at V and 7 bases at J, with 9 bases between the two ends. The CDR3 loop is CASRTGDEAFF. The CDR3 DNA reads as TGTGCCAGCAGGACGGGCGATGAAGCTTTCTTT.

This sequence joins TRBV14 and TRBJ2-6; a weak D match, TRBD1 (6 bases). The V end was cut by 2 bases, the J end by 0 bases, with 8 bases between. CDR3 length: 16 residues. CDR1 is SGHDN, CDR2 FVKESK, per germline. The CDR3 DNA reads as TGTGCCAGCAGCCAAAAAGGGGGCTCTGGGGCCAACGTCCTGACTTTC. It encodes CASSQKGGSGANVLTF. The complete variable domain, with remaining parts taken from reference TRBV14 and TRBJ2-6, reads EAGVTQFPSHSVIEKGQTVTLRCDPISGHDNLYWYRRVMGKEIKFLLHFVKESKQDESGMPNNRFLAERTGGTYSTLKVQPAELEDSGVYFCASSQKGGSGANVLTFGAGSRLTVL.

This clone has more than one count but fewer than ten. DNA for the CDR3: TGTGCCAGCAGCTTAATGGGGGGATCTGAAGCTTTCTTT. It is translated as CASSLMGGSEAFF. The rearrangement links TRBV7-9 to TRBJ1-1, with D tentatively TRBD1 (5 bases). Trimming removed 2 bases from V and 6 bases from J, with 10 bases in between. Germline values: CDR1 SEHNR, CDR2 FQNEAQ (reference sequence). This CDR3 is 13 amino acids long.

This clone was picked up one time. This chain links TRBV12-3 or TRBV12-4 with TRBJ1-5, with no clear D. The CDR3 runs to 13 residues. V lost 2 bases and J 2 bases, leaving 4 bases between the germline ends. This CDR3 is CASSLSGNQPQHF. The CDR3 nucleotides are TGTGCCAGCAGTTTATCAGGCAATCAGCCCCAGCATTTT.

This clone was counted a single time. The chain joins TRBV5-1 to TRBJ2-1; a possible D gene is TRBD2 (6 bases). V gave up 2 bases and J gave up 9 bases, with 12 bases separating them. CDR1 and CDR2 (germline): SGHRS, YFSETQ. The CDR3 runs to 13 residues. The CDR3 DNA is TGCGCCAGCAGCTTTAGACGGGGACTTGAGCAGTTCTTC. Its protein is CASSFRRGLEQFF. Combining the CDR3 with reference TRBV5-1 and TRBJ2-1 gives the whole variable domain KAGVTQTPRYLIKTRGQQVTLSCSPISGHRSVSWYQQTPGQGLQFLFEYFSETQRNKGNFPGRFSGRQFSNSRSEMNVSTLELGDSALYLCASSFRRGLEQFFGPGTRLTVL.

The genes are TRBV10-3 and TRBJ1-1; D not certain. The CDR3 has 15 amino acids. V lost 2 bases and J 5 bases, leaving 15 bases between the germline ends. CDR1 is ENHRY, CDR2 SYGVKD, per germline. DNA for the CDR3: TGTGCCATCAGTGAGGACCGGCTAGGTTCGACTGAAGCTTTCTTT. The encoded protein is CAISEDRLGSTEAFF.

The V gene is TRBV25-1, the J gene TRBJ1-4; the D is unclear. In germline, CDR1 is MGHDK, CDR2 SYGVNS. Trimming left V 5 bases short and J 5 bases short, with 3 bases between. The CDR3 consists of 11 residues. The CDR3 sequence is CASSQNEKLFF. In nucleotides, the CDR3 is TGTGCCAGCAGTCAAAATGAAAAACTGTTTTTT.

The chain joins TRBV27 to TRBJ1-6; D gene ambiguous. The CDR3 runs to 13 residues. Looked up from germline, CDR1 is MNHEY and CDR2 is SMNVEV (reference sequence). Trimming took 2 bases from V and 7 from J, leaving 6 bases between them. The CDR3 sequence: CASSLGPNSPLHF. DNA for the CDR3: TGTGCCAGCAGTTTAGGACCGAATTCACCCCTCCACTTT.

This chain connects TRBV6-6 to TRBJ2-7; D not resolved. The germline gives CDR1 MNHNY, CDR2 SVGAGI (reference sequence). V was trimmed by 4 bases and J by 0 bases, leaving 7 bases between them. The CDR3 runs to 13 residues. The DNA of the CDR3 is TGTGCCAGCAGTTCTGGATTCTCCTACGAGCAGTACTTC. This encodes CASSSGFSYEQYF.

In the case of this clone: Germline and junction disagree at one end, which may indicate a read error. V and J are TRBV7-7 and TRBJ1-2, with D perhaps matching TRBD1 (5 bases). This CDR3 comprises 14 residues. Per germline, CDR1 SSHAT and CDR2 FNYEAQ (reference sequence). DNA for the CDR3: TGTGCTAGCAGCTTAGCAGGAGGGACGGATGGCTACACCTTC. It codes for CASSLAGGTDGYTF.

This rearrangement joins TRBV10-2 to TRBJ2-1; D may be TRBD1 or TRBD2 (6 bases each). V dropped 10 bases and J dropped 6 bases, with 19 bases sitting between them. The CDR3 is 14 amino acids. Germline V lookup: CDR1 WSHSY, CDR2 SAAADI. The CDR3 DNA reads TGCGCCACCTCTCCCGGGGGCAACCGCAATGAGCAGTTCTTC. Its translation is CATSPGGNRNEQFF.

CDR3 loop: CASSLTGMGNQPQHF. In DNA, the CDR3 is TGTGCCAGCAGTCTAACAGGGATGGGCAATCAGCCCCAGCATTTT. The V gene is TRBV5-6, the J gene TRBJ1-5; D is possibly TRBD1 (6 bases). V shed 5 bases and J shed 2 bases, with 14 bases lying between them. Germline V gene data show CDR1 as SGHDT and CDR2 as YYEEEE. CDR3 length: 15 residues. Together with reference TRBV5-6 and TRBJ1-5, the CDR3 gives the full variable domain: DAGVTQSPTHLIKTRGQQVTLRCSPKSGHDTVSWYQQALGQGPQFIFQYYEEEERQRGNFPDRFSGHQFPNYSSELNVNALLLGDSALYLCASSLTGMGNQPQHFGDGTRLSIL.

The rearrangement joins TRBV6-2 or TRBV6-3 to TRBJ2-3; the match to TRBD2 covers 10 bases. CDR3 length equals 14 residues. The ends lost 5 bases at V and 2 bases at J; junction bases unmatched: 1. Germline lookup yields CDR1 MNHEY and CDR2 SVGEGT. CDR3 sequence: CASSSGGATDTQYF. CDR3 coding DNA: TGTGCCAGCAGTAGCGGGGGGGCCACAGATACGCAGTATTTT.